One TCR beta chain is described in this entry. These data are taken from a study of shared clonotypes between healthy human individuals. Study-wide context: Ranging from 18 to 49 in age, donors were a couple of women and a few men.

Measured with immunoSEQ multiplex PCR; TCRdb has only the in-frame clones, and not every one. This sample has 300,000 to 400,000 clones, with over 75% found just once. CDR1 and CDR2 from the germline V gene are SEHNR and FQNEAQ (reference sequence). V was pared by 0 bases and J by 4 bases, with 16 bases between. The CDR3 runs to 17 residues. The rearrangement uses TRBV7-9 and TRBJ2-1, with D unresolved. This receptor was identified in a man aged 18 to 35 in good health. The sequenced sample was memory CD8+ T cells sorted from blood. Subset meaning: CD45RO+ cells pooled with CCR7-negative TemRA cells. DNA for the CDR3: TGTGCCAGCAGCTTAGCGGGTGGCAGCGACCGGTACAATGAGCAGTTCTTC. Translated: CASSLAGGSDRYNEQFF.